This T cell receptor (beta chain) was retrieved from a study of blood T cell repertoires in COVID-19. About the study: The study drew acute and convalescent COVID-19 samples from the United States, Italy and Spain.

Method: immunoSEQ multiplex PCR; TCRdb's copy keeps in-frame clones and lacks some. The sample shows tens of thousands of clones, 85% to 90% of them seen only once. This TCR came from a human donor with active COVID-19. The donor label of this sample is uncertain. Sequenced: peripheral blood.

This chain's CDR3 is CASSLLPFSQETQYF. DNA of the CDR3: TGCGCCAGCAGCTTATTGCCGTTTAGTCAAGAGACCCAGTACTTC. J is TRBJ2-5 and V is TRBV5-1; no reliable D call. Per the germline V gene, CDR1 is SGHRS and CDR2 is YFSETQ. This CDR3 comprises 15 residues. V was pared by 2 bases and J by 2 bases, with 13 bases between.